The 24 T cell receptor beta chains given below trace back to one sample, sequenced in a study of blood T cells in healthy people across ages. The authors ran a second PCR of about 7 to 11 cycles using a sample-barcoded 5' primer and a J-beta primer mix. One entry per CDR3 protein, called by TCRdb with MiXCR from the 5' RACE reads. The data hold some 800,000 distinct CDR3 sequences, with 20% to 25% observed a single time. These data also formed part of another study, on T cells of mothers and their children.

Sequencing was carried out using blood. These receptors came from a boy aged 5 to 17 in good health.

In this sample, this clonotype turned up a few times. V and J are TRBV5-1 and TRBJ2-7, with D possibly being TRBD2 (5 bases). There are 14 residues in the CDR3. With 8 bases removed from V and 2 bases from J, the gap between germline ends came to 17 bases. The germline V gene has CDR1 SGHRS and CDR2 YFSETQ. Here the CDR3 DNA reads TGCGCCAGTCTGAACGGAGCGGTAACCTACGAGCAGTACTTC. Translated, it gives CASLNGAVTYEQYF.

The table lists this clonotype with a few counts. The V and J genes are TRBV20-1 and TRBJ2-5, with D possibly matching TRBD2 (5 bases). The J call is uncertain, as TRBJ2-1 better fits the DNA end. CDR3 length equals 14 residues. Per the germline V gene, CDR1 is DFQATT and CDR2 is SNEGSKA (reference sequence). The CDR3 spells CSASVTRGYNEQFF. CDR3 DNA: TGCAGTGCTAGCGTAACTAGAGGGTACAATGAGCAGTTCTTC.

This clonotype is a singleton in its sample. This chain connects TRBV20-1 to TRBJ1-5, with D maybe TRBD1 (5 bases). Per germline, CDR1 DFQATT and CDR2 SNEGSKA (reference sequence). This CDR3 has 14 amino acids. The germline V and J ends were trimmed by 0 bases and 6 bases, with 12 bases remaining between them. CDR3: CSARDMQGGQPQHF. The CDR3 DNA is TGCAGTGCTAGAGATATGCAGGGAGGTCAGCCCCAGCATTTT.

Comment on this clonotype: Its ends do not fully match the called genes, so a read error is possible. The rearrangement links TRBV6-2 or TRBV6-3 to TRBJ2-7, with a tentative D call TRBD1 (6 bases). The CDR3 length is 16 residues. Germline assignment: CDR1 MNHEY and CDR2 SVGEGT. DNA for the CDR3: TGTGCCAGCCTACCTCATTGGGACACTTCACGCGACGAGCAGCACTTC. Translation: CASLPHWDTSRDEQHF.

V is TRBV27 and J is TRBJ2-7; tentatively, D is TRBD1 or TRBD2 (5 bases each). Trimming shortened V by 5 bases and J by 2 bases, and 19 bases separated the two germline ends. Germline V gene sequence: CDR1 MNHEY, CDR2 SMNVEV (reference sequence). The length of the CDR3 is 16 residues. The CDR3 region has the DNA TGTGCCAGCAGTGCACACGGGGTCAAGGGGACCTACGAGCAGTACTTC. Translating it yields CASSAHGVKGTYEQYF.

This clonotype was seen only a few times. The V call is TRBV11-2, the J call TRBJ2-3; 11 nucleotides line up with TRBD2. Germline V gene lookup returns CDR1 SGHAT and CDR2 FQNNGV. V dropped 5 bases and J dropped 6; count of bases not matched to a gene: 7. The CDR3 is made up of 15 amino acids. CDR3 sequence reads: CASSGSGTSGDTQYF. CDR3 coding DNA: TGTGCCAGCAGCGGATCCGGGACTAGCGGTGATACGCAGTATTTT. Supplemented by reference TRBV11-2 and TRBJ2-3, the full variable domain reads EAGVAQSPRYKIIEKRQSVAFWCNPISGHATLYWYQQILGQGPKLLIQFQNNGVVDDSQLPKDRFSAERLKGVDSTLKIQPAKLEDSAVYLCASSGSGTSGDTQYFGPGTRLTVL.

This clonotype was observed a few times. This rearrangement joins TRBV11-2 to TRBJ1-1; D is unclear. V dropped 4 bases and J dropped 4 bases, with 10 bases sitting between them. This CDR3 comprises 13 residues. The germline V gene encodes CDR1 SGHAT and CDR2 FQNNGV. CDR3 nucleotides: TGTGCCAGCAGCTCAAATCTAGGCACTGAAGCTTTCTTT. Translating gives CASSSNLGTEAFF.

The V gene is TRBV11-2, the J gene TRBJ2-2; 11 bases line up with TRBD1. The CDR3 runs 16 residues. Germline assignment: CDR1 SGHAT and CDR2 FQNNGV. Trimming removed 3 bases from V and 6 bases from J; junction bases left unmatched: 6. The CDR3 here is CASSLRTGGWAGELFF. Written as DNA, the CDR3 is TGTGCCAGCAGCTTGCGGACAGGGGGCTGGGCCGGGGAGCTGTTTTTT. Filled out from reference TRBV11-2 and TRBJ2-2, the complete variable domain reads EAGVAQSPRYKIIEKRQSVAFWCNPISGHATLYWYQQILGQGPKLLIQFQNNGVVDDSQLPKDRFSAERLKGVDSTLKIQPAKLEDSAVYLCASSLRTGGWAGELFFGEGSRLTVL.

The V call is TRBV29-1, the J call TRBJ2-1, with TRBD2 identical over 14 bases. The germline gives CDR1 SQVTM, CDR2 ANQGSEA. The CDR3 is made up of 17 amino acids. The junction had 6 bases not matched to a gene; V was cut back by 5 bases and J by 0 bases. In DNA, the CDR3 is TGCAGCGTTCCGGGACTAGCGGGGGAGAGCTCCTACAATGAGCAGTTCTTC. Protein sequence: CSVPGLAGESSYNEQFF.

The rearrangement links TRBV28 to TRBJ1-1, with D possibly being TRBD1 (5 bases). CDR1 and CDR2 (germline): MDHEN, SYDVKM. This CDR3 is 13 amino acids long. V lost 4 bases and J lost 8, with 14 bases in between. The CDR3 here is CASSYAGLGEAFF. The CDR3, as DNA: TGTGCCAGCAGTTATGCGGGGCTTGGGGAAGCTTTCTTT.

Notes on this clonotype: At one end, the junction sequence differs from germline, possibly due to a read error. This sequence joins TRBV6-1 and TRBJ1-4; 9 bases align to TRBD1. This CDR3 is 12 amino acids long. Germline loops: CDR1 MNHNS, CDR2 SASEGT. The CDR3 nucleotides read TGTACCAGCAGTGACAGGGGGGAAAAACTGTTTTTT. The encoded protein is CTSSDRGEKLFF.

V is TRBV6-5 and J is TRBJ2-3, with 9 bases aligning to TRBD1. This CDR3 region has 17 residues. Trimming took 6 bases from V and 3 from J; bases not matched to a gene: 13. Germline-derived CDR1 and CDR2 are MNHEY and SVGAGI. CDR3 loop: CASSRGTGSQVTDTQYF. The CDR3 nucleotides read TGTGCCAGCAGCCGCGGGACAGGGTCCCAGGTGACAGATACGCAGTATTTT.

V gene TRBV20-1 combines with J gene TRBJ2-1; 8 bases map to TRBD2. Germline assignment: CDR1 DFQATT and CDR2 SNEGSKA (reference sequence). V trimming: 7 bases; J trimming: 6 bases; junction bases outside the gene matches: 8. CDR3 size: 13 residues. The CDR3: CSGPGLVINEQFF. CDR3 bases: TGCAGTGGGCCGGGACTAGTGATCAATGAGCAGTTCTTC.

The chain employs TRBV21-1 and TRBJ1-2; TRBD1, the table's D call, lacks a check against the DNA. TRBV21-1 is classified as a pseudogene. The CDR3 runs to 17 residues. The CDR3 DNA is TGTGCCAGCAGCAAAGCGAGGGCGGCCAAGGCCTACTCCGGCTACACCTTC. Its protein is CASSKARAAKAYSGYTF.

The chain recombines TRBV20-1 with TRBJ1-1; D is unclear. The CDR3 runs to 13 residues. The V end lost 3 bases, the J end lost 0 bases, and 8 bases lay between the germline ends. Germline CDR1 and CDR2: DFQATT and SNEGSKA (reference sequence). The CDR3 protein is CSASRSMNTEAFF. As DNA, the CDR3 is TGCAGTGCTAGCCGAAGTATGAACACTGAAGCTTTCTTT.

To note about this clonotype: One end of the junction does not line up with germline, which may come from a read error. The CDR3 is CASSPRTSAGDFGTDTRYF. The CDR3 region has the DNA TGTGCCAGCAGCCCCCGGACTAGCGCGGGAGATTTCGGCACAGATACGCGGTATTTT. V is TRBV7-9 and J is TRBJ2-3; 9 positions agree with TRBD2. This CDR3 contains 19 residues. CDR1 and CDR2 (germline): SEHNR, FQNEAQ (reference sequence).

On this clonotype itself: Germline and junction disagree at one end, which may indicate a read error. The J gene is TRBJ1-4, the V gene TRBV5-1; D gene uncertain. Germline V gene lookup returns CDR1 SGHRS and CDR2 YFSETQ. CDR3 size: 15 residues. The CDR3 nucleotides read TGCGCCAGCAGTTTGGACGAACCTCAATCCGAAAAACTGTTTTTT. Translation: CASSLDEPQSEKLFF.

A few counts support this clonotype. The chain is built from TRBV4-3 and TRBJ2-3; D remains ambiguous. Germline V gene data show CDR1 as LGHNA and CDR2 as YSLEER. The ends were cut back, 0 bases at V and 6 bases at J, with 13 bases in the middle. The CDR3 extends over 15 amino acids. DNA for the CDR3: TGCGCCAGCAGCCAAGATCTCGGGTTTTTGGATACGCAGTATTTT. Its protein is CASSQDLGFLDTQYF.

V and J are TRBV6-2 or TRBV6-3 and TRBJ2-7; D gene unclear. There are 14 residues in the CDR3. With 5 bases removed from V and 1 base from J, the gap between germline ends came to 12 bases. From germline, CDR1 is MNHEY and CDR2 SVGEGT. CDR3 sequence: CASSRAVDSYEQYF. Written as DNA, the CDR3 is TGTGCCAGCAGTCGGGCCGTGGATTCCTACGAGCAGTACTTC.

The J gene is TRBJ2-7, the V gene TRBV14; a weak D match, TRBD2 (6 bases). The CDR3 is 13 residues long. Germline V gene data show CDR1 as SGHDN and CDR2 as FVKESK. V lost 4 bases and J 5 bases, leaving 12 bases between the germline ends. CDR3 protein: CASSLRAGNEQYF. The CDR3 DNA sequence: TGTGCCAGCAGCCTGCGGGCGGGGAACGAGCAGTACTTC.

The chain uses TRBV5-6 and TRBJ2-3; no clear D. V lost 5 bases, J lost 0 bases, and 7 bases lay in between. The CDR3 runs to 13 residues. The germline V gene has CDR1 SGHDT and CDR2 YYEEEE. CDR3 region: CASRIRSTDTQYF. The CDR3 nucleotides read TGTGCCAGCAGGATCAGGAGCACAGATACGCAGTATTTT. The full variable domain, rest sourced from reference TRBV5-6 and TRBJ2-3, is DAGVTQSPTHLIKTRGQQVTLRCSPKSGHDTVSWYQQALGQGPQFIFQYYEEEERQRGNFPDRFSGHQFPNYSSELNVNALLLGDSALYLCASRIRSTDTQYFGPGTRLTVL.

This chain uses TRBV7-6 with TRBJ2-2; TRBD1 might be the D (6 bases). The length of the CDR3 is 15 residues. The germline CDR1 and CDR2 sequences are SGHVS and FNYEAQ. V was shortened by 5 bases and J by 4 bases, with 14 bases between the two germline ends. The CDR3 protein is CASSPRGGVTGELFF. In DNA form, the CDR3 reads TGTGCCAGCAGCCCTAGAGGGGGAGTCACCGGGGAGCTGTTTTTT.

CDR3 sequence: CASSLWGLAGAYTDTQYF. DNA of the CDR3: TGTGCCAGCAGCTTGTGGGGACTAGCGGGGGCCTACACAGATACGCAGTATTTT. The chain couples TRBV7-2 to TRBJ2-3; 14 nucleotides match TRBD2. Germline CDR1 is SGHTA and CDR2 is FQGNSA. The CDR3 has 18 amino acids. V shed 3 bases and J 2 bases; nucleotides not matched to a gene: 7.

This clonotype came up a few times. The V and J genes are TRBV20-1 and TRBJ1-2; 7 bases agree with TRBD1. The CDR3 runs to 14 residues. Looked up from germline, CDR1 is DFQATT and CDR2 is SNEGSKA (reference sequence). Trimming at V came to 5 bases and at J to 2 bases, leaving 8 bases not matched to a gene. CDR3 region: CSAGVTGLNYGYTF. The CDR3 DNA follows: TGCAGTGCTGGAGTGACAGGGTTAAACTATGGCTACACCTTC.